These T cell receptor beta chains were read from a single sample in a study of blood T cells in healthy people across ages. MiXCR was run by TCRdb on the 5' RACE reads, yielding one entry per CDR3 protein. The sample holds fewer than 800,000 distinct CDR3 sequences, around half seen once. Source material: blood. The receptors derive from a woman aged 55-75 years in good health. Both conserved end residues are part of each CDR3. The D gene is left open where the match is weak. Part of the rows lack a size; the others show once, few, many or a class for expanded clones.

>-|TRBJ1-5|12|-|TRBV6-2/TRBV6-3
CASSTSGQPQHF
TGTGCCAGCAGCACCAGCGGGCAGCCCCAGCATTTT
>-|TRBJ1-5|19|TRBD1|TRBV11-3
CASSLEDGDRRKSNQPQHF
TGTGCCAGCAGCTTAGAGGACGGGGACAGGAGGAAGAGCAATCAGCCCCAGCATTTT
>few|TRBJ2-2|18|TRBD2|TRBV27
CASSLRQTSGHNTGELFF
TGTGCCAGCAGTTTAAGGCAGACTAGCGGGCACAACACCGGGGAGCTGTTTTTT
>-|TRBJ2-1|12|-|TRBV7-2
CASSFHRNEQFF
TGTGCCAGCAGCTTCCACAGGAATGAGCAGTTCTTC
>-|TRBJ2-1|16|TRBD2|TRBV14
CASSQQTSGTYNEQFF
TGTGCCAGCAGCCAACAGACTAGCGGGACCTACAATGAGCAGTTCTTC
>-|TRBJ1-6|16|-|TRBV4-3
CASSQESPRGGPPLHF
TGCGCCAGCAGCCAAGAATCGCCTAGAGGGGGACCACCCCTCCACTTT
>-|TRBJ1-2|13|-|TRBV13
CASSWRKGYGYTF
TGTGCCAGCAGCTGGAGGAAAGGCTATGGCTACACCTTC
>few|TRBJ2-5|15|TRBD1|TRBV29-1
CSVLGTGGASETQYF
TGCAGCGTTTTGGGGACAGGGGGCGCCTCGGAGACCCAGTACTTC
>few|TRBJ2-5|12|-|TRBV18
CASSPGIREQYF
TGTGCCAGCTCCCCCGGGATTCGGGAGCAGTACTTC
>-|TRBJ2-7|14|TRBD1|TRBV28
CASSRQGADYEQYF
TGTGCCAGCAGTCGACAGGGAGCGGACTACGAGCAGTACTTC
>few|TRBJ2-7|15|-|TRBV5-1
CASSPGLLSTYEQYF
TGCGCCAGCAGCCCGGGACTCCTGTCCACCTACGAGCAGTACTTC
>many|TRBJ2-6|17|-|TRBV5-1
CASSKLGDLSGANVLTF
TGCGCCAGCAGCAAACTTGGGGATCTCTCTGGGGCCAACGTCCTGACTTTC
>few|TRBJ1-2|15|TRBD1|TRBV6-1
CASSELGTDNYGYTF
TGTGCCAGCAGTGAACTAGGGACAGATAACTATGGCTACACCTTC
>-|TRBJ2-6|18|TRBD1|TRBV5-1
CASKSGQGFPSGANVLTF
TGCGCCAGCAAGTCGGGACAGGGGTTCCCCTCTGGGGCCAACGTCCTGACTTTC
>-|TRBJ2-7|12|-|TRBV20-1
CSAKIGVHEQYF
TGCAGTGCGAAAATTGGGGTCCACGAGCAGTACTTC
>few|TRBJ2-1|12|-|TRBV29-1
CSGTDAINEQFF
TGCAGCGGAACCGACGCAATCAATGAGCAGTTCTTC
>-|TRBJ2-7|13|-|TRBV10-3
CAISLQSVGEQYF
TGTGCCATCAGTCTACAATCCGTGGGGGAGCAGTACTTC
>-|TRBJ2-7|13|TRBD2|TRBV28
CASNAGGLGEQYF
TGTGCCAGCAATGCGGGAGGGCTAGGCGAGCAGTACTTC
>-|TRBJ2-2|12|-|TRBV28
CASSWSEGELFF
TGTGCCAGCAGTTGGAGTGAGGGGGAGCTGTTTTTT
>-|TRBJ2-1|11|-|TRBV20-1
CSGVLGNEQFF
TGCAGTGGCGTCCTGGGGAATGAGCAGTTCTTC
>-|TRBJ2-7|13|-|TRBV6-2/TRBV6-3
CASSPLGGWRQYF
TGTGCCAGCAGTCCACTGGGAGGCTGGAGGCAGTACTTC
>-|TRBJ1-6|16|TRBD1|TRBV4-2
CASSRGTGGPGSPLHF
TGTGCCAGCAGCCGGGGGACAGGGGGCCCTGGTTCACCCCTCCACTTT
>few|TRBJ2-5|13|-|TRBV7-3
CASSWGSDETQYF
TGTGCCAGCAGCTGGGGGTCGGACGAGACCCAGTACTTC
>-|TRBJ2-7|16|TRBD1|TRBV10-3
CAISEFGGQGSYEQYF
TGTGCCATCAGTGAGTTCGGGGGACAGGGATCCTACGAGCAGTACTTC
>-|TRBJ2-5|14|-|TRBV28
CASSLGQGIRAQYF
TGTGCCAGCAGTTTGGGGCAGGGTATTAGGGCCCAGTACTTC
>few|TRBJ2-7|15|-|TRBV6-6
CASSLPVAGPYEQYF
TGTGCCAGCAGTTTACCGGTCGCAGGACCCTACGAGCAGTACTTC
>few|TRBJ1-2|11|-|TRBV20-1
CSAPWVYGYTF
TGCAGTGCCCCATGGGTTTATGGCTACACCTTC
>-|TRBJ2-3|12|-|TRBV20-1
CSALWGTDTQYF
TGCAGTGCACTGTGGGGTACAGATACGCAGTATTTT